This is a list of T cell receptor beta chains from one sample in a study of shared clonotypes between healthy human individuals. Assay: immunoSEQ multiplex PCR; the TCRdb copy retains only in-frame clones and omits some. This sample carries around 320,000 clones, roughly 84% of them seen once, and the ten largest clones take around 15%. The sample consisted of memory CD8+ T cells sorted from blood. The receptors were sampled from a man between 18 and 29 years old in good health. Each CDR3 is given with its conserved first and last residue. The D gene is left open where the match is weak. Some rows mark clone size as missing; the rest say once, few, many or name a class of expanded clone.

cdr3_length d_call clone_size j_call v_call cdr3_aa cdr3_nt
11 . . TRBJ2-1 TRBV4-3 CASSGSGEQFF TGCGCCAGCAGCGGGTCGGGGGAGCAGTTCTTC
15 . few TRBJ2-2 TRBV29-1 CSVEAETAVTGELFF TGCAGCGTTGAGGCCGAGACAGCGGTGACCGGGGAGCTGTTTTTT
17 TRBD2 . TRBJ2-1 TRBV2 CASRRTSGRVWAVRQFF TGTGCCAGCAGGCGGACTAGCGGGAGGGTTTGGGCAGTTAGGCAGTTCTTC
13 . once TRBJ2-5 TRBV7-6 CASSLLTKETQYF TGTGCCAGCAGCTTATTGACTAAAGAGACCCAGTACTTC
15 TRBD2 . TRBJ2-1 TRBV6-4 CASSAGTSGNNEQFF TGTGCCAGCAGTGCCGGGACTAGCGGCAACAATGAGCAGTTCTTC
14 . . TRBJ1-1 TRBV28 CASSSVRGTPEAFF TGTGCCAGCAGTTCCGTCCGAGGGACTCCTGAAGCTTTCTTT
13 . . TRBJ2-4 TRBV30 CAWKGSAKNIQYF TGTGCCTGGAAGGGGTCCGCCAAAAACATTCAGTACTTC
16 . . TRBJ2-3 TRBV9 CASSLAGTLSTDTQYF TGTGCCAGCAGCCTCGCCGGGACTTTAAGTACAGATACGCAGTATTTT
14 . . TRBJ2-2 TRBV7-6 CASSPTGNTGELFF TGTGCCAGCAGCCCGACAGGGAACACCGGGGAGCTGTTTTTT
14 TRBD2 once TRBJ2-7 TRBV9 CASSLGTSGYEQYF TGTGCCAGCAGCCTTGGGACTAGCGGCTACGAGCAGTACTTC
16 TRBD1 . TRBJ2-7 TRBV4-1 CASSQVWTGHSYEQYF TGCGCCAGCAGCCAAGTATGGACAGGGCACTCCTACGAGCAGTACTTC
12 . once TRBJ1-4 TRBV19 CASSIEGWKLFF TGTGCCAGTAGTATCGAGGGGTGGAAACTGTTTTTT
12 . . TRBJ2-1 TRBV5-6 CASSPGTTEQFF TGTGCCAGCAGCCCCGGGACAACTGAGCAGTTCTTC
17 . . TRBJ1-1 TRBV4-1 CASSLSHGLGGGTEAFF TGCGCCAGCAGCCTCTCCCATGGGTTAGGAGGGGGCACTGAAGCTTTCTTT
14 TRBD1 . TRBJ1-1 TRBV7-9 CASSLGQVNTEAFF TGTGCCAGCAGCCTCGGACAGGTGAACACTGAAGCTTTCTTT
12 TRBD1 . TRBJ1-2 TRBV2 CATDRGPYGYTF TGTGCCACCGACAGGGGGCCCTATGGCTACACCTTC
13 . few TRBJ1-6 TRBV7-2 CASSHTTHSPLHF TGTGCCAGCAGTCATACAACGCATTCACCCCTCCACTTT
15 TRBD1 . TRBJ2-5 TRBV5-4 CASSTGQGYSETQYF TGTGCCAGCAGCACCGGACAGGGATACTCGGAGACCCAGTACTTC
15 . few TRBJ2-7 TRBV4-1 CASSQDSGPTYEQYF TGCGCCAGCAGCCAAGATTCGGGCCCAACCTACGAGCAGTACTTC
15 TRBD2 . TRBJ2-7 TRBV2 CASVRGGGLSYEQYF TGTGCCAGCGTCCGAGGCGGGGGGCTCTCCTACGAGCAGTACTTC
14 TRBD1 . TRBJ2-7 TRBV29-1 CSVVVWDSPYEQYF TGCAGCGTTGTAGTCTGGGACAGCCCCTACGAGCAGTACTTC
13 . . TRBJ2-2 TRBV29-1 CSVVQGGTGELFF TGCAGCGTTGTACAGGGAGGGACCGGGGAGCTGTTTTTT
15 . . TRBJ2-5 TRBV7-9 CASTVAEGGQETQYF TGTGCCAGCACCGTAGCGGAGGGGGGGCAAGAGACCCAGTACTTC
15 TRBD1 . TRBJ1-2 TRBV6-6 CASSYSPGGYYGYTF TGTGCCAGCAGTTACTCTCCAGGGGGCTACTATGGCTACACCTTC
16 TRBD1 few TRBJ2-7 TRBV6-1 CASSEASGTGAYEQYF TGTGCCAGCAGTGAAGCGTCCGGGACAGGGGCCTACGAGCAGTACTTC
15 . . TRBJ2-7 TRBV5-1 CASSPLAHQPYEQYF TGCGCCAGCAGCCCGCTAGCGCATCAACCCTACGAGCAGTACTTC
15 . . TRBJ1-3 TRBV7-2 CASSLDLSSGNTIYF TGTGCCAGCAGCTTAGATCTGAGCTCTGGAAACACCATATATTTT
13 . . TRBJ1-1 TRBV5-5 CASSLEGATEAFF TGTGCCAGCAGCTTGGAGGGCGCCACTGAAGCTTTCTTT
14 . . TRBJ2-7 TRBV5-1 CASSPRGAAYEQYF TGCGCCAGCAGCCCCCGGGGGGCGGCCTACGAGCAGTACTTC
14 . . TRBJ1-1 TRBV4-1 CASSQGSDNTEAFF TGCGCCAGCAGCCAAGGGTCAGATAACACTGAAGCTTTCTTT
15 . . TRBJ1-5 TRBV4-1 CASSQVGLGNQPQHF TGCGCCAGCAGCCAAGTGGGGCTGGGCAATCAGCCCCAGCATTTT
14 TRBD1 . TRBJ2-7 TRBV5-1 CASSRTGSSYEQYF TGCGCCAGTAGTCGGACAGGGAGCTCCTACGAGCAGTACTTC
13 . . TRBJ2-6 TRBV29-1 CSVALSGANVLTF TGCAGCGTTGCCCTATCTGGGGCCAACGTCCTGACTTTC
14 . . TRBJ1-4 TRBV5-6 CASSPGPHPEKLFF TGTGCCAGCAGCCCAGGACCGCATCCCGAAAAACTGTTTTTT
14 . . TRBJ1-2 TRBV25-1 CASSEYPESNGYTF TGTGCCAGCAGTGAATACCCGGAATCCAATGGCTACACCTTC